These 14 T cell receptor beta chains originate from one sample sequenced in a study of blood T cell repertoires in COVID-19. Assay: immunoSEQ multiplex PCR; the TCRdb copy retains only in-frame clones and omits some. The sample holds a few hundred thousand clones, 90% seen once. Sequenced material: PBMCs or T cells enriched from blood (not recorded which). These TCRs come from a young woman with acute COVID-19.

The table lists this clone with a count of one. CDR3 nucleotide sequence: TGTGCCAGCAGAGCCCACAGCCGAAACTATGGCTACACCTTC. It is translated as CASRAHSRNYGYTF. The chain joins TRBV9 to TRBJ1-2; D is uncertain. The CDR3 length is 14 residues. Germline V CDR1 and CDR2: SGDLS, YYNGEE. V was pared by 5 bases and J by 2 bases, with 13 bases between.

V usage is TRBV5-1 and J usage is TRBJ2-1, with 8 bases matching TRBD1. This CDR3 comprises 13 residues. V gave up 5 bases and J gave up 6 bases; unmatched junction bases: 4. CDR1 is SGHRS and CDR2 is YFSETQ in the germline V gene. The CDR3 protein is CASSPDRGNEQFF. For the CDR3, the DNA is TGCGCCAGCAGTCCCGACAGGGGCAATGAGCAGTTCTTC.

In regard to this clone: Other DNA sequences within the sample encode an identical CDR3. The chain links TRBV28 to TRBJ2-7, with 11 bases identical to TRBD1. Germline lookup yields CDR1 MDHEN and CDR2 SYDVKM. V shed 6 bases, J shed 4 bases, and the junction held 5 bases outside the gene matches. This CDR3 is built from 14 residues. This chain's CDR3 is CASRTGTGGYEQYF. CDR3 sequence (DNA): TGTGCCAGCAGGACCGGGACAGGGGGGTACGAGCAGTACTTC.

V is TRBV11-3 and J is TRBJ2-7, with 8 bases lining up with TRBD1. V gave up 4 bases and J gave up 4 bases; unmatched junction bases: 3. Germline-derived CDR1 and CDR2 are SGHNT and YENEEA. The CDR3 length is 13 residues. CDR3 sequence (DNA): TGTGCCAGCAGCTCGGACAGGGTTTACGAGCAGTACTTC. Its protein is CASSSDRVYEQYF.

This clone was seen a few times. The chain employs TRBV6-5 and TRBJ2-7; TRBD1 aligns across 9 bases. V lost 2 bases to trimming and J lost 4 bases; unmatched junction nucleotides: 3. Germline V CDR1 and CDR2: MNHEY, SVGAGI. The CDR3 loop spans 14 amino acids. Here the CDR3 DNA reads TGTGCCAGCAGTTACGGGGACAGGGATTACGAGCAGTACTTC. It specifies CASSYGDRDYEQYF.

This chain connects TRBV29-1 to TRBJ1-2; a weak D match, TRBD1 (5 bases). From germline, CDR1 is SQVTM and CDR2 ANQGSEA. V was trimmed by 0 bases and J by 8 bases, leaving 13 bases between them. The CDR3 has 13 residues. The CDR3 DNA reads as TGCAGCGTTGAAGATGAGGCAGGGATCGGCTACACCTTC. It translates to CSVEDEAGIGYTF.

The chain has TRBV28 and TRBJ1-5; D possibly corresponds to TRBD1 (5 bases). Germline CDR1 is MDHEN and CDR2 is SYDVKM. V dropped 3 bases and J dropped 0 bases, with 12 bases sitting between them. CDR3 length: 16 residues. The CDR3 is CASSFGHKYSNQPQHF. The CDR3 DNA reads TGTGCCAGCAGTTTCGGACACAAATATAGCAATCAGCCCCAGCATTTT.

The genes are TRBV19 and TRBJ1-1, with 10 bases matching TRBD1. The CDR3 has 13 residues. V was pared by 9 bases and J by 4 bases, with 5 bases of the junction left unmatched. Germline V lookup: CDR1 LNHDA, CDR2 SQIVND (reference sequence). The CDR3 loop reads CASSGTGVTEAFF. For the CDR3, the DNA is TGTGCCAGCTCCGGGACAGGGGTCACTGAAGCTTTCTTT.

CDR3 amino acids: CASSLQGRKKLFF. CDR3 in DNA: TGTGCCAGCAGCTTACAAGGGAGGAAAAAACTGTTTTTT. The chain carries TRBV7-9 and TRBJ1-4, with D unclear. Trimming cost V 2 bases and J 9 bases, with 10 bases left between them. The CDR3 covers 13 residues. Germline V gives CDR1 SEHNR, CDR2 FQNEAQ (reference sequence).

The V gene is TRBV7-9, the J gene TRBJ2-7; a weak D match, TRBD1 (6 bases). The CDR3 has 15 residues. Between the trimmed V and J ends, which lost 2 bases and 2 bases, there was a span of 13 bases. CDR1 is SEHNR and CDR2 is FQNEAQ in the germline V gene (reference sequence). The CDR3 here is CASSLTGLNTYEQYF. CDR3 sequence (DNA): TGTGCCAGCAGCTTAACAGGGCTAAATACCTACGAGCAGTACTTC.

The CDR3 loop reads CASRPGQGPNYGYTF. DNA for the CDR3: TGTGCCAGCAGACCGGGACAGGGCCCCAACTATGGCTACACCTTC. The V and J genes are TRBV28 and TRBJ1-2; 9 nucleotides agree with TRBD1. Losses at the gene ends were 6 bases for V and 2 bases for J; bases not matched to a gene: 7. CDR1 is MDHEN and CDR2 is SYDVKM in the germline V gene. CDR3 length: 15 residues.

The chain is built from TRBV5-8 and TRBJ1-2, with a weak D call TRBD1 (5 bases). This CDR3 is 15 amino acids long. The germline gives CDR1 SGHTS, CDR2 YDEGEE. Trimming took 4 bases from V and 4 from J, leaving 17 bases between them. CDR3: CASSADSRQTYGYTF. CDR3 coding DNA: TGTGCCAGCAGCGCCGACAGTCGGCAGACCTATGGCTACACCTTC. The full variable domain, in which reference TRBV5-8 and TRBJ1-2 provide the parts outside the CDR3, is EAGVTQSPTHLIKTRGQQATLRCSPISGHTSVYWYQQALGLGLQFLLWYDEGEERNRGNFPPRFSGRQFPNYSSELNVNALELEDSALYLCASSADSRQTYGYTFGSGTRLTVV.

Written as DNA, the CDR3 is TGTGCCAGCAGCCATTACAGGGGGGCTGGCTATGGCTACACCTTC. Translated, it gives CASSHYRGAGYGYTF. The V and J genes are TRBV7-9 and TRBJ1-2; 8 positions match TRBD1. This CDR3 region has 15 residues. Germline V gene lookup returns CDR1 SEHNR and CDR2 FQNEAQ (reference sequence). V lost 5 bases to trimming and J lost 4 bases; unmatched junction nucleotides: 9.

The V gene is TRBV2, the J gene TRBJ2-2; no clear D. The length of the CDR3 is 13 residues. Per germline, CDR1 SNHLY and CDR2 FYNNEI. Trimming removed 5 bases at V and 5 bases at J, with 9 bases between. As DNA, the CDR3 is TGTGCCAGCAGTCCAACACCAACCGGGGAGCTGTTTTTT. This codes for CASSPTPTGELFF.